This entry features one T cell receptor (beta chain) sequence. This record comes from a study of blood T cell repertoires in COVID-19. On the study more broadly: The United States, Italy and Spain provided the acute and convalescent COVID-19 samples.

Source study methods: By means of reference gene primer amplification, nucleated cell counts were estimated. The table came from immunoSEQ multiplex PCR; TCRdb's copy has only in-frame clones and leaves some out. V and J calls and clone size follow that table, whereas D and trimming were derived from the DNA. There are about 170,000 clones in the sample; 70% to 90% occur only once, and around 6.5% lies in the top ten. Germline CDR1 reads SGDLS; CDR2 reads YYNGEE. The V segment lost 4 bases and the J segment 3 bases; nucleotides outside the gene matches: 7. This CDR3 has 16 amino acids. This TCR derives from a woman older than 75 in a cohort sampled during active or convalescent COVID-19. Sample: peripheral blood. The chain carries TRBV9 and TRBJ2-1; 10 bases are shared with TRBD2. CDR3 amino acids: CASSHRLAGYYNEQFF. The CDR3 nucleotides are TGTGCCAGCAGCCACCGACTAGCGGGCTACTACAATGAGCAGTTCTTC.